This T cell receptor beta chain originates from a study of CD8 T cells in ankylosing spondylitis. Study-level results: For ankylosing spondylitis blood, a TCR beta motif of seven to nine highly homologous variants appeared characteristic.

In its sample, this clonotype was seen many times. The antigen remains unidentified. The germline V and J ends were trimmed by 0 bases and 9 bases, with 13 bases remaining between them. Per the germline V gene, CDR1 is SGDLS and CDR2 is YYNGEE. The CDR3 spans 14 residues. TCR beta libraries were made by quantitative 5'-RACE with molecular barcodes. Using its own MiXCR run on the 5' RACE reads, TCRdb lists one record per CDR3 protein. The data hold about 30,000 distinct CDR3 sequences, with 5.3% observed a single time. The chain couples TRBV9 to TRBJ2-4; TRBD1 or TRBD2 may be the D gene (5 bases each). The source of this sequence is a female donor with ankylosing spondylitis or in good health (not recorded which). Sequencing was carried out using blood, either unsorted or a sorted T cell fraction (not recorded which). In DNA form, the CDR3 reads TGTGCCAGCAGCGTAGCTGGGGGAGAGGGCATTCAGTACTTC. Translating it yields CASSVAGGEGIQYF. Variable domain in full (rest from reference TRBV9 and TRBJ2-4): DSGVTQTPKHLITATGQRVTLRCSPRSGDLSVYWYQQSLDQGLQFLIQYYNGEERAKGNILERFSAQQFPDLHSELNLSSLELGDSALYFCASSVAGGEGIQYFGAGTRLSVL.